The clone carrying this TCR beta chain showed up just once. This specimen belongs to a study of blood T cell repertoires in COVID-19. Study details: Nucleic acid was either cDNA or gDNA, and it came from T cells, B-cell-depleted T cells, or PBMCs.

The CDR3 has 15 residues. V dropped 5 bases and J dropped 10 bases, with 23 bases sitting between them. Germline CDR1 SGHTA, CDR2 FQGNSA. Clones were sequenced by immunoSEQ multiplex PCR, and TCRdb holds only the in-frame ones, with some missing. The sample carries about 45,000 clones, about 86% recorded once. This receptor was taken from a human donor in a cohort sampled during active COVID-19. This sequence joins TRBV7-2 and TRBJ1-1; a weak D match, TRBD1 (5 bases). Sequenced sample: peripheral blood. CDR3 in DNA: TGTGCCAGCAGCCAAATACCAGCGGGACGGGGTGGAGCTTTCTTT. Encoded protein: CASSQIPAGRGGAFF.